Listed below are T cell receptor beta chains from one sample, sequenced in a study of cytomegalovirus exposure and HLA in healthy donors. Sequenced by immunoSEQ multiplex PCR; TCRdb stores in-frame clones only, minus some. The table records approximately 76,000 clones, roughly 73% of them present only once. Input material: PBMCs. The origin of the receptors is a woman in her thirties or forties in good health and CMV-seropositive. Both conserved end residues are part of each CDR3. Each record gives: V gene, D gene, J gene, clone size, CDR3 protein, CDR3 DNA. D genes are given only for firm matches. Where a row states a size, it is once, few, many or the class of an expanded clone; other rows omit it.

TRBV5-1	TRBD1	TRBJ2-1	NA	CASSLVRGRSEEQFF	TGCGCCAGCAGCTTGGTCAGGGGGCGTTCGGAGGAGCAGTTCTTC
TRBV6-6	NA	TRBJ2-3	NA	CASRTSTDTQYF	TGTGCCAGCAGAACTAGCACAGATACGCAGTATTTT
TRBV4-3	TRBD1	TRBJ2-3	NA	CASSNTGTASTDTQYF	TGCGCCAGCAGCAACACCGGGACAGCTAGCACAGATACGCAGTATTTT
TRBV6-5	TRBD2	TRBJ2-1	few	CASSYLPGLAGDEQFF	TGTGCCAGCAGTTACTTGCCTGGGCTAGCGGGGGATGAGCAGTTCTTC
TRBV7-6	NA	TRBJ2-7	NA	CASSPTAGPYEQYF	TGTGCCAGCAGTCCTACAGCTGGGCCCTACGAGCAGTACTTC
TRBV30	NA	TRBJ1-6	NA	CAWSVSGFGALHF	TGTGCCTGGAGTGTAAGCGGGTTCGGGGCCCTCCACTTT
TRBV28	TRBD1	TRBJ1-5	NA	CASSSIRTGNQPQHF	TGTGCCAGCAGTTCCATTAGGACAGGAAATCAGCCCCAGCATTTT
TRBV9	TRBD1	TRBJ1-4	NA	CASSPGQGRLNEKLFF	TGTGCCAGCAGCCCAGGACAGGGGCGGCTTAATGAAAAACTGTTTTTT
TRBV5-6	TRBD2	TRBJ2-2	NA	CASTRLAGHAGELFF	TGTGCCAGCACGAGACTAGCGGGACATGCCGGGGAGCTGTTTTTT
TRBV7-2	NA	TRBJ2-7	NA	CASSLEGTPPYEQYF	TGTGCCAGCAGCTTAGAGGGGACACCCCCCTACGAGCAGTACTTC
TRBV27	TRBD2	TRBJ2-7	NA	CASSPLTSGSPHF	TGTGCCAGCAGTCCCCTGACTAGCGGGTCTCCCCACTTC
TRBV18	NA	TRBJ2-5	NA	CASSPTGSSSETQYF	TGTGCCAGCTCACCAACCGGGAGCAGCTCAGAGACCCAGTACTTC
TRBV30	NA	TRBJ1-2	NA	CAWSPGPHGYTF	TGTGCCTGGTCTCCGGGTCCCCATGGCTACACCTTC
TRBV5-1	NA	TRBJ1-6	NA	CASSLSYRSSHSYNSPLHF	TGCGCCAGCAGCTTGTCGTACAGGAGTTCTCACTCCTATAATTCACCCCTCCACTTT
TRBV18	NA	TRBJ1-4	NA	CASSRQAGEKLFF	TGTGCCAGCTCACGACAGGCTGGGGAAAAACTGTTTTTT
TRBV28	NA	TRBJ2-2	NA	CASSWRQSNTGELFF	TGTGCCAGCAGTTGGAGACAGTCGAACACCGGGGAGCTGTTTTTT
TRBV11-3	TRBD1	TRBJ1-5	NA	CASSPSIWTGYQPQHF	TGTGCCAGCAGCCCTAGTATTTGGACAGGGTATCAGCCCCAGCATTTT
TRBV28	NA	TRBJ1-5	NA	CASSFGGDVSNQPQHF	TGTGCCAGCAGTTTCGGGGGGGATGTAAGCAATCAGCCCCAGCATTTT
TRBV10-3	TRBD2	TRBJ2-2	NA	CATSGLAGAGNTGELFF	TGTGCCACATCGGGGCTAGCGGGGGCCGGGAACACCGGGGAGCTGTTTTTT
TRBV2	NA	TRBJ2-7	few	CASKTGEISYEQYF	TGTGCCAGCAAAACGGGGGAAATCTCCTACGAGCAGTACTTC
TRBV7-2	NA	TRBJ1-1	NA	CASSIKRVGAFF	TGTGCCAGCAGTATAAAACGGGTCGGGGCTTTCTTT
TRBV10-3	TRBD1	TRBJ2-5	NA	CAIRQGARPQETQYF	TGTGCCATCAGACAGGGGGCGAGACCCCAAGAGACCCAGTACTTC
TRBV6-4	TRBD2	TRBJ2-1	few	CASSVLAGGHPRNEQFF	TGTGCCAGCAGTGTATTAGCGGGGGGTCACCCTCGGAATGAGCAGTTCTTC
TRBV5-1	NA	TRBJ2-5	NA	CASSPFGQPQETQYF	TGCGCCAGCAGCCCATTCGGACAGCCCCAAGAGACCCAGTACTTC
TRBV6-1	TRBD1	TRBJ1-1	NA	CASRRDRVTEAFF	TGTGCCAGCAGGAGGGACAGGGTTACTGAAGCTTTCTTT
TRBV7-6	NA	TRBJ2-3	NA	CASSLAGASTDTQYF	TGTGCCAGCAGCTTAGCGGGGGCCAGCACAGATACGCAGTATTTT
TRBV7-9	NA	TRBJ2-7	NA	CASSLAGLQEQYF	TGTGCCAGCAGCTTAGCCGGACTGCAGGAGCAGTACTTC
TRBV4-3	TRBD1	TRBJ2-1	NA	CASSQGQGVQHNEQFF	TGCGCCAGCAGCCAAGGGCAGGGGGTACAACACAATGAGCAGTTCTTC
TRBV4-3	TRBD2	TRBJ2-1	NA	CASSQDLPTSGRTTEQFF	TGCGCCAGCAGCCAAGATCTCCCAACTAGCGGGCGGACGACCGAGCAGTTCTTC
TRBV29-1	TRBD1	TRBJ2-1	NA	CSVDPDRGPNEQFF	TGCAGCGTTGATCCGGACAGGGGCCCCAATGAGCAGTTCTTC
TRBV4-3	TRBD2	TRBJ2-1	NA	CASSQSGRGSNEQFF	TGCGCCAGCAGCCAAAGCGGGAGAGGTTCGAATGAGCAGTTCTTC
TRBV18	NA	TRBJ2-1	NA	CASSPPSSYNEQFF	TGTGCCAGCTCACCACCATCGTCCTACAATGAGCAGTTCTTC